Below, 4 T cell receptor beta chains from the same sample are listed, as sequenced in a study of blood T cell repertoires in COVID-19 (dated by TCRdb to the early 2020s). Library prep was done by the immunoSEQ multiplex PCR assay. TCRdb stores this immuneACCESS table with in-frame sequences only. Part of the clones is absent; in the studies checked, under half of the shortfall reflects unresolved V genes, and no reason is known for the rest. The sample data list around 100,000 clones, and less than 90% of these were observed just once. The ten largest clonotypes hold about 7.4% of the sample. The sequenced material came from peripheral blood. Source of these receptors: a man aged 25-45 years in a cohort sampled during active COVID-19.

The chain combines TRBV18 with TRBJ2-5, with D maybe TRBD2 (5 bases). Deletions cut 2 bases from V and 5 bases from J, with 9 bases between. Germline loops: CDR1 KGHSH, CDR2 LQKENI. This CDR3 spans 13 amino acids. The CDR3 is CASSPGEMETQYF. CDR3 nucleotides: TGTGCCAGCTCACCAGGGGAGATGGAGACCCAGTACTTC.

This clone was seen a handful of times. The chain uses TRBV2 and TRBJ1-5; no clear D. Trimming took off 5 bases at V and 5 bases at J, with 4 bases between the two ends. CDR3 length: 11 residues. Germline values: CDR1 SNHLY, CDR2 FYNNEI. The DNA for the CDR3 is TGTGCCAGCAGTATAGATCAGCCCCAGCATTTT. It translates to CASSIDQPQHF. Using reference TRBV2 and TRBJ1-5 for the parts outside the CDR3, the full variable domain is EPEVTQTPSHQVTQMGQEVILRCVPISNHLYFYWYRQILGQKVEFLVSFYNNEISEKSEIFDDQFSVERPDGSNFTLKIRSTKLEDSAMYFCASSIDQPQHFGDGTRLSIL.

This chain links TRBV5-5 with TRBJ2-5; TRBD2 agrees at 7 bases. Germline trimming cut 0 bases from V and 0 bases from J; bases unmatched to any gene: 5. This CDR3 has 16 amino acids. Germline V gene data show CDR1 as SGHKS and CDR2 as YYEKEE (reference sequence). CDR3 sequence (DNA): TGTGCCAGCAGCTTGGTGTGGCGGGGGAACCAAGAGACCCAGTACTTC. Its protein product is CASSLVWRGNQETQYF.

V and J are TRBV28 and TRBJ1-2; D not resolved. The V and J ends lost 4 bases and 2 bases respectively, with 14 bases between them. CDR1 is MDHEN, CDR2 SYDVKM, per germline. The CDR3 is 15 residues long. This chain's CDR3 is CASSSNLLLNYGYTF. Written as DNA, the CDR3 is TGTGCCAGCAGTTCCAACCTACTATTGAACTATGGCTACACCTTC.